A single sample gave rise to the 14 T cell receptor beta chains below, sequenced in a study of cytomegalovirus exposure and HLA in healthy donors (dated by TCRdb to 2017 to 2019). Libraries were prepared through the immunoSEQ multiplex PCR assay. A mixture of 60 forward primers for TCR Vbeta segments and 13 reverse primers for TCR Jbeta segments was used in the multiplex PCR. The table comes from immuneACCESS by way of TCRdb, which keeps in-frame sequences with V and J called. Part of the clones is missing from these tables; in studies checked, under half for an unresolved V gene and the rest for unknown reasons. Counted in this sample were 200,000 to 250,000 clones; around 80% of them appeared once. The top ten hold roughly 0.7% of the sample. Material for sequencing was PBMCs. The receptor source for this set is a boy younger than 10 in good health and CMV-seronegative.

The chain joins TRBV14 to TRBJ2-2; TRBD1 aligns across 8 bases. Trimming at V came to 4 bases and at J to 6 bases, leaving 10 bases not matched to a gene. In germline, CDR1 is SGHDN, CDR2 FVKESK. The CDR3 has 16 residues. The DNA for the CDR3 is TGTGCCAGCAGCCCCGGCAGGACAGGGTGGTCCGGGGAGCTGTTTTTT. Its protein product is CASSPGRTGWSGELFF.

The chain recombines TRBV4-2 with TRBJ2-3, with 8 bases that match TRBD2. CDR3 length: 17 residues. J was trimmed by 0 bases and V by 1 base; bases with no gene match: 6. Germline CDR1 LGHNA, CDR2 YNFKEQ. The CDR3: CASSQGSSGPSTDTQYF. The DNA of the CDR3 is TGTGCCAGCAGCCAAGGGTCTAGCGGGCCTAGCACAGATACGCAGTATTTT.

This clone showed up just once. This rearrangement joins TRBV6-5 to TRBJ2-3; D possibly corresponds to TRBD1 (6 bases). Germline assignment: CDR1 MNHEY and CDR2 SVGAGI. This CDR3 is built from 15 residues. V was shortened by 8 bases and J by 2 bases, with 17 bases between the two germline ends. CDR3 residues: CASSKFQGPTDTQYF. In DNA, the CDR3 is TGTGCCAGCTCGAAGTTCCAGGGGCCCACAGATACGCAGTATTTT.

The J gene is TRBJ2-5, the V gene TRBV27, with 9 bases fitting TRBD2. J was trimmed by 5 bases and V by 4 bases; bases with no gene match: 8. Germline-derived CDR1 and CDR2 are MNHEY and SMNVEV (reference sequence). This CDR3 comprises 15 residues. DNA for the CDR3: TGTGCCAGCAGTTCCTTAGCGGGAGTAGTGGAGACCCAGTACTTC. The encoded protein is CASSSLAGVVETQYF.

V usage is TRBV4-2 and J usage is TRBJ2-1; 9 positions match TRBD2. Looked up from germline, CDR1 is LGHNA and CDR2 is YNFKEQ. The CDR3 length is 16 residues. With 0 bases clipped from V and 8 bases from J, the junction kept 8 bases outside the gene matches. CDR3 sequence: CASSQEGTSGHDEQFF. For the CDR3, the DNA is TGTGCCAGCAGCCAAGAGGGAACTAGCGGGCATGATGAGCAGTTCTTC.

J is TRBJ1-1 and V is TRBV6-4, with 9 bases aligning to TRBD1. The J segment lost 4 bases and the V segment lost 4 bases, leaving 7 bases of the junction unmatched. CDR1 and CDR2 from the germline V gene are MRHNA and SNTAGT. The length of the CDR3 is 15 residues. The DNA for the CDR3 is TGTGCCAGCAGTGCCCGACAGGGGGGGATCACTGAAGCTTTCTTT. This gives the protein CASSARQGGITEAFF.

This chain connects TRBV5-4 to TRBJ2-3, with a possible D match to TRBD2 (6 bases). CDR1 and CDR2 (germline): SGHNT, YYREEE (reference sequence). The V gene lost 2 bases and the J gene lost 0 bases, with 13 bases spanning the gap. The CDR3 contains 16 residues. CDR3 DNA: TGTGCCAGCAGCTTCCGGATAGCGGCTAGCACAGATACGCAGTATTTT. Amino acids: CASSFRIAASTDTQYF.

This clone was observed once. This chain uses TRBV19 with TRBJ2-2; a possible D gene is TRBD2 (6 bases). Germline V gene lookup returns CDR1 LNHDA and CDR2 SQIVND (reference sequence). V shed 6 bases and J shed 1 base, with 15 bases lying between them. The CDR3 is 16 residues long. The CDR3 loop is CASRVYAGLNTGELFF. The CDR3 nucleotides read TGTGCCAGTAGGGTCTATGCGGGGCTGAACACCGGGGAGCTGTTTTTT.

The chain combines TRBV18 with TRBJ2-7; TRBD1 might be the D (6 bases). Trimming removed 5 bases from V and 0 bases from J, with 14 bases in between. In germline, CDR1 is KGHSH, CDR2 LQKENI. The CDR3 consists of 15 residues. DNA for the CDR3: TGTGCCAGCTCAAGCGAGACAGGAAGCTCCTACGAGCAGTACTTC. It is translated as CASSSETGSSYEQYF.

This clone was picked up one time. The chain carries TRBV7-2 and TRBJ1-1; maybe TRBD1 (5 bases). With 0 bases removed from V and 4 bases from J, the gap between germline ends came to 9 bases. In germline, CDR1 is SGHTA, CDR2 FQGNSA. The CDR3 is 14 amino acids. The CDR3 protein is CASSLAEGITEAFF. As DNA, the CDR3 is TGTGCCAGCAGCTTAGCGGAGGGGATCACTGAAGCTTTCTTT. The variable domain in full, completed from reference TRBV7-2 and TRBJ1-1, reads GAGVSQSPSNKVTEKGKDVELRCDPISGHTALYWYRQSLGQGLEFLIYFQGNSAPDKSGLPSDRFSAERTGGSVSTLTIQRTQQEDSAVYLCASSLAEGITEAFFGQGTRLTVV.

This clone was picked up a small number of times. A junction end diverges from the germline sequence, so it may reflect a read error. The V and J genes are TRBV4-2 and TRBJ2-5; a possible D gene is TRBD1 (6 bases). The CDR3 spans 15 residues. In germline, CDR1 is LGHNA, CDR2 YNFKEQ. The DNA for the CDR3 is TGTGCCAGCAGTCAAGGAGGTGGCCAGGGGGAGACCCAGTACTTC. It yields the protein CASSQGGGQGETQYF.

This sequence joins TRBV16 and TRBJ2-1; D call uncertain. The CDR3 totals 15 residues. Germline V gene data show CDR1 as KGHSY and CDR2 as FQNENV. The germline V and J ends were trimmed by 7 bases and 0 bases, with 13 bases remaining between them. The CDR3 reads CASTLIPGSYNEQFF. The DNA of the CDR3 is TGTGCCAGCACCCTCATTCCGGGCTCCTACAATGAGCAGTTCTTC. The full variable domain, completed using reference TRBV16 and TRBJ2-1, is GEEVAQTPKHLVRGEGQKAKLYCAPIKGHSYVFWYQQVLKNEFKFLISFQNENVFDETGMPKERFSAKCLPNSPCSLEIQATKLEDSAVYFCASTLIPGSYNEQFFGPGTRLTVL.

V and J are TRBV6-5 and TRBJ2-4; the D gene is possibly TRBD2 (6 bases). Trimming shortened V by 9 bases and J by 0 bases, and 15 bases separated the two germline ends. The CDR3 spans 15 residues. Germline CDR1 MNHEY, CDR2 SVGAGI. The CDR3 DNA is TGTGCCAGGCGAGCCCCGGGACTAGCCAAAAACATTCAGTACTTC. Its translation is CARRAPGLAKNIQYF.

J is TRBJ1-2 and V is TRBV9; possibly TRBD1 for D (6 bases). V lost 8 bases, J lost 3 bases, and 26 bases lay in between. The CDR3 loop spans 17 amino acids. Per germline, CDR1 SGDLS and CDR2 YYNGEE. DNA of the CDR3: TGTGCCAGTTCTCCCGGACAGTTCAAGCGGTTGGACTATGGCTACACCTTC. This sequence encodes CASSPGQFKRLDYGYTF.